There are many counts of the clone carrying this T cell receptor beta chain. Its antigen remains unidentified. This sample was taken from a study of T cell repertoires in cytomegalovirus infection. Study-wide context: It can be stated that public TCR beta signatures indicated CMV infection as well as a matching HLA type. Study conclusions and caveats: What dominated the ex vivo response were HLA-C-restricted CMV-specific TCR beta clonotypes. There were carriers of CMV plus the relevant HLA, and cumulative public TCR beta family frequency identified them.

This CDR3 spans 16 amino acids. CDR1 is MNHNS, CDR2 SASEGT, per germline. V was clipped by 6 bases and J by 10 bases; unmatched bases: 16. TCRdb re-called the reads through MiXCR, storing one row per CDR3 protein. The table records just under 300,000 distinct CDR3 sequences, about a tenth of them present only once. Source material: PBMCs. The clonotype was recovered from a human donor in good health (CMV status not recorded). Some clones in this sample may be carry-over from other donors' samples. The chain recombines TRBV6-1 with TRBJ2-1, with 9 bases matching TRBD2. The CDR3 coding sequence is TGTGCCAGCAGAACCGTCACTAGCGGGCACCGCCGGGAGCAGTTCTTC. Translated, it gives CASRTVTSGHRREQFF.